The T cell receptor beta chain under discussion was sequenced for a study of post-analysis software for immune sequencing data (dated by TCRdb to the mid-2010s). Background on the whole study: Recorded disease courses included relapsing-remitting, secondary progressive and progressive-relapsing multiple sclerosis, with some patients lacking subtype annotation. The patient repertoires were compared against around eleven previously published healthy control repertoires obtained from donors aged 6 to 25 years. A subset of samples was prepared in parallel using single-end sample barcoding, then pooled and co-amplified after Illumina adapter ligation.

TCR beta repertoires were profiled from peripheral blood of 13 young patients with multiple sclerosis to demonstrate the VDJtools post-analysis software. Multiple sclerosis patients were children and adolescents aged 6 to 15 years. The method was PCR. Data came from an Illumina HiSeq 2500. To reduce PCR and sequencing biases, unique molecular identifiers were incorporated into the TCR beta cDNA libraries. Every 1 to 10 million input T cells yielded roughly 500,000 cDNA molecules, meaning each molecule approximated one T cell. The patient libraries were prepared and sequenced with the same protocol used for the earlier healthy control dataset. Within a given batch, samples were prepared together, multiplexed and sequenced on the same HiSeq lane. As for the authors' bioinformatics: Raw barcoded reads were processed with MIGEC, and single-read molecular identifier groups were discarded before consensus assembly and CDR3 extraction. VDJtools was used for post-analysis of the clonotype tables, with diversity normalized by down-sampling every dataset to the smallest sample size. In repertoire overlap clustering, CDR3 amino acid sequences, but not nucleotide sequences, were matched to correct batch-related cross-sample contamination. TCRdb reworked the public reads: Q25 trimming with fastp, MiXCR clone assembly, productive beta chains retained. Records with the same CDR3 protein are collapsed into one entry carrying the most frequent genes and DNA. TCRdb's processing, not the study's, gives the V and J calls here. The table for this sample lists approximately 360,000 distinct CDR3 sequences; approximately 38% of them were counted only once. The ten largest clonotypes hold around an eighth of the sample.

This clonotype was seen a few times. It lacks a known antigen. No much larger clone is present one base from it, and per-base qualities are unavailable. Trimmed from V: 8 bases; trimmed from J: 1 base; junction bases lacking a gene match: 4. The germline V gene (reference sequence) supplies CDR1 LNHNV and CDR2 YYDKDF. The CDR3 goes from the cysteine to the phenylalanine over 13 residues. The kept DNA is CDR3 alone, 39 bases in frame from the first base. Beyond this particular receptor, the publication reports: Four to six TRBV segments, including TRBV5-6, TRBV5-1 and TRBV20-1, were significantly more frequent in patients than controls. The control group was slightly older than the multiple sclerosis patient group. Direct clustering with F measure revealed strong co-clustering of samples prepared in the same batch, which led to a batch-effect correction. Significantly lower normalized Chao1 diversity was found in multiple sclerosis patients than in controls, suggesting substantial peripheral T-cell clonal expansion.

The V and J genes are TRBV15 and TRBJ2-5, with 7 junctional bases fitting TRBD2. The clonotype comes from a girl under 18 with multiple sclerosis. The sequenced material came from blood. CDR3 sequence: CATSGTTQETQYF. The base sequence is TGTGCCACCTCAGGGACTACCCAAGAGACCCAGTACTTC.